This TCR beta chain was retrieved from a study of shared clonotypes between healthy human individuals. Findings of the study overall: Only blood samples were collected, and tissue repertoires likely differ. When compared with the clonotypes that were shared by all four sorted-subset donors, the non-shared clonotypes turned out to have lower generation probabilities. Among a handful of donors, 4.5% to 5.5% of naive CD4 clonotypes were found in common.

This CDR3 is 13 amino acids long. CDR1 and CDR2 (germline): SGHDN, FVKESK. Profiled with immunoSEQ multiplex PCR; TCRdb holds only in-frame clones, not every one. The sample contains approximately 2,000,000 clones, 85% to 95% of which appear only once. On this clone itself: Its matching antigen is unknown. Germline and junction disagree at one end, which may indicate a read error. The sample carries other DNA sequences with the same CDR3.

Adult Caucasians living in Nashville, Tennessee made up all of the donors. The chain joins TRBV14 to TRBJ1-1, with D uncertain. The sequenced material came from naive CD4+ T cells from PBMCs. The subset here: CD45RA+ positively selected. The receptor was isolated from a man between 18 and 29 years old in good health. Some clones in this sample may be carry-over from other donors' samples. CDR3 sequence: CATKQSWHTEAFF. The CDR3 nucleotides read TGTGCCACAAAGCAGTCTTGGCACACTGAGGCTTTCTTT.